This T cell receptor (beta chain) was sequenced in a study of blood T cell repertoires in COVID-19. TCRdb's table, derived via immunoSEQ multiplex PCR, lists solely in-frame clones and lacks some. Here the sample spans approximately 78,000 clones, approximately 90% being singletons. The CDR3 runs to 14 residues. CDR1 and CDR2 (germline): GTSNPN, SVGIG (reference sequence). V shed 2 bases, J shed 1 base, and the junction held 2 bases outside the gene matches. The chain is built from TRBV30 and TRBJ2-1; 7 nucleotides align to TRBD2. The TCR sequence derives from a man aged 50 to 60 with COVID-19, enrolled during active disease. Material for sequencing was peripheral blood. The CDR3 sequence is CAWSPGLSYNEQFF. CDR3 nucleotide sequence: TGTGCCTGGAGTCCGGGACTATCCTACAATGAGCAGTTCTTC.